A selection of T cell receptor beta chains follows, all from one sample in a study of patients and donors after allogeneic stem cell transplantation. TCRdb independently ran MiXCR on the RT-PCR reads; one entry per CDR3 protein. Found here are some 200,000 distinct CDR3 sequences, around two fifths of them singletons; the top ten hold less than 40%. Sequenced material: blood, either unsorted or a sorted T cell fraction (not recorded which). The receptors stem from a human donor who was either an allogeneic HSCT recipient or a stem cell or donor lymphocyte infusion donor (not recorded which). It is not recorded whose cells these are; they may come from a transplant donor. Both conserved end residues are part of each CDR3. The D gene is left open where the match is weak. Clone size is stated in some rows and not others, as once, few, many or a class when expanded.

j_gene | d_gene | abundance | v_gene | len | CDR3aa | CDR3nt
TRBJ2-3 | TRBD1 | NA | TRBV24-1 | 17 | CATSDRDRDIVRDTQYF | TGTGCCACCAGTGATCGGGACAGGGATATTGTCCGGGATACGCAGTATTTT
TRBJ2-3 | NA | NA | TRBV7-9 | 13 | CASSRGGTDTQYF | TGTGCCAGCAGTCGAGGGGGCACAGATACGCAGTATTTT
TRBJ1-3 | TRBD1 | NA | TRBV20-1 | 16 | CSARYWDRSSGNTIYF | TGCAGTGCTAGATATTGGGACAGATCTTCTGGAAACACCATATATTTT
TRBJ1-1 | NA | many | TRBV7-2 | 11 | CASSLVTEAFF | TGTGCCAGCAGCTTAGTGACTGAAGCTTTCTTT
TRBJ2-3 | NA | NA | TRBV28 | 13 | CASSSGAVDTQYF | TGTGCCAGCAGTTCGGGAGCCGTAGATACGCAGTATTTT
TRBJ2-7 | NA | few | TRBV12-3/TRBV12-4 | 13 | CASLPGLTYEQYF | TGTGCCAGCCTCCCGGGGCTAACCTACGAGCAGTACTTC
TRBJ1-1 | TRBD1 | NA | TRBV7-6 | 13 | CASSTTGENEAFF | TGTGCCAGCAGCACGACAGGGGAGAATGAAGCTTTCTTT
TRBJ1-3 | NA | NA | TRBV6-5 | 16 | CASSYSSGTSGNTIYF | TGTGCCAGCAGTTACTCGTCAGGGACCTCTGGAAACACCATATATTTT
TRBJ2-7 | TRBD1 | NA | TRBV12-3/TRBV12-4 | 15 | CASSWLGRGFYEQYF | TGTGCCAGCAGTTGGTTGGGCAGGGGGTTTTACGAGCAGTACTTC
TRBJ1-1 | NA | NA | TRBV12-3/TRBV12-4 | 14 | CASSLAGTNTEAFF | TGTGCCAGCAGTTTGGCAGGGACGAACACTGAAGCTTTCTTT
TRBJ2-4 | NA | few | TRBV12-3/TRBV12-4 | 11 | CASSTKNIQYF | TGTGCCAGCAGTACCAAAAACATTCAGTACTTC
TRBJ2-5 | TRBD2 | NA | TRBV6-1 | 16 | CASSAGTSGIQETQYF | TGTGCCAGCAGCGCCGGGACTAGCGGAATCCAAGAGACCCAGTACTTC
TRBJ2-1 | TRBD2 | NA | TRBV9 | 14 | CASSVGGGDNEQFF | TGTGCCAGCAGCGTAGGGGGAGGGGACAATGAGCAGTTCTTC
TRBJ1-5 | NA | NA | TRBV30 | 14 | CAWTEGRTNQPQHF | TGTGCCTGGACTGAGGGACGGACAAATCAGCCCCAGCATTTT
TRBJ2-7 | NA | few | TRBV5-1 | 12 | CASTSVSYEQYF | TGCGCCAGCACTTCCGTCTCCTACGAGCAGTACTTC
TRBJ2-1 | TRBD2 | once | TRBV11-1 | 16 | CASSLGRLAGANEQFF | TGTGCCAGCAGCTTAGGTCGCCTAGCGGGAGCCAATGAGCAGTTCTTC
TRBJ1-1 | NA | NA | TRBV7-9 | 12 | CASSPPSTEAFF | TGTGCCAGCAGCCCCCCCTCCACTGAAGCTTTCTTT
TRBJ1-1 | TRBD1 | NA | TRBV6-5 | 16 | CASRTTGGPVNTEAFF | TGTGCCAGCAGGACGACAGGGGGCCCGGTGAACACTGAAGCTTTCTTT
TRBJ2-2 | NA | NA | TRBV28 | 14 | CASARLTNTGELFF | TGTGCCAGCGCTCGGCTTACAAACACCGGGGAGCTGTTTTTT
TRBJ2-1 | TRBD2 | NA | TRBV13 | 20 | CASSPGRGLAGGQIYNEQFF | TGTGCCAGCAGCCCCGGAAGGGGACTAGCGGGAGGACAAATTTACAATGAGCAGTTCTTC
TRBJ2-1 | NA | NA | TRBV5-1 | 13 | CASSLDLYNEQFF | TGCGCCAGCAGCTTGGACCTCTACAATGAGCAGTTCTTC
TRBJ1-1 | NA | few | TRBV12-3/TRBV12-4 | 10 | CASSLSGAFF | TGTGCCAGCAGTTTAAGTGGAGCTTTCTTT
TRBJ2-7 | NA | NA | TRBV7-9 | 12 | CASGIVAYEQYF | TGTGCCAGCGGAATAGTCGCTTACGAGCAGTACTTC
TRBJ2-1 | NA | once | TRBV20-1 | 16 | CSARALPGPELNEQFF | TGCAGTGCTAGAGCCCTACCGGGACCCGAGCTCAATGAGCAGTTCTTC
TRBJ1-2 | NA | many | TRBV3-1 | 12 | CASTLGVYGYTF | TGTGCCAGCACCCTGGGGGTCTACGGCTACACCTTC
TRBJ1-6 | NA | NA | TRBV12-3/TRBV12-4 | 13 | CASSLQGESPLHF | TGTGCCAGCAGTTTACAGGGAGAATCACCCCTCCACTTT
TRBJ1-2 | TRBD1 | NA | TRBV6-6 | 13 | CASSPGQNYGYTF | TGTGCCAGCAGTCCGGGACAGAACTATGGCTACACCTTC
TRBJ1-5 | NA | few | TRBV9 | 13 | CASSVDLRTPQHF | TGTGCCAGCAGCGTGGACCTACGTACGCCCCAGCATTTT
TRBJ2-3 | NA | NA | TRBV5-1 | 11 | CASSDVDTQYF | TGCGCCAGCAGCGATGTAGATACGCAGTATTTT
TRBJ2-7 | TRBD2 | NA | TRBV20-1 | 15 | CSARDLLAGAYEQYF | TGCAGTGCTAGAGATCTCCTAGCGGGAGCGTACGAGCAGTACTTC
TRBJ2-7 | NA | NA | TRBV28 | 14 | CASSSRTVPYEQYF | TGTGCCAGCAGTTCTAGGACAGTCCCCTACGAGCAGTACTTC
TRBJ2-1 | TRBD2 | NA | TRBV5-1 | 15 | CASSGPSGSYNEQFF | TGCGCCAGCAGCGGCCCTAGCGGGAGCTACAATGAGCAGTTCTTC
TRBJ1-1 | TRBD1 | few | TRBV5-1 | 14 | CASSPLQGASEAFF | TGCGCCAGCAGCCCGCTACAGGGGGCATCTGAAGCTTTCTTT
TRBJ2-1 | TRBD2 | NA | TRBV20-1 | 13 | CSALAGARDEQFF | TGCAGTGCTCTAGCGGGGGCCCGCGATGAGCAGTTCTTC
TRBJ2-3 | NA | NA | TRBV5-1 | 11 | CASFETDTQYF | TGCGCCAGCTTTGAGACAGATACGCAGTATTTT
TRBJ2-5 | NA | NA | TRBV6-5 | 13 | CASSYSTGDLLYF | TGTGCCAGCAGTTACTCGACGGGGGACCTGCTATACTTC
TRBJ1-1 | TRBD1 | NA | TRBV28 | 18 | CASSLGLAGDRADTEAFF | TGTGCCAGCAGTTTAGGTTTGGCGGGCGACAGGGCGGACACTGAAGCTTTCTTT
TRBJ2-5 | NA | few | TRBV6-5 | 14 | CASSYSEVQETQYF | TGTGCCAGCAGTTACTCTGAAGTCCAAGAGACCCAGTACTTC
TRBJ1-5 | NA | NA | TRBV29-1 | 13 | CSVLDDSNQPQHF | TGCAGCGTTCTGGACGATAGCAATCAGCCCCAGCATTTT
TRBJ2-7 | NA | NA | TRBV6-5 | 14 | CASSYSVSSYEQYF | TGTGCCAGCAGTTACTCGGTGTCCTCCTACGAGCAGTACTTC
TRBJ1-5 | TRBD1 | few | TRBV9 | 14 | CASSVEGAHQPQHF | TGTGCCAGCAGCGTTGAGGGGGCCCATCAGCCCCAGCATTTT
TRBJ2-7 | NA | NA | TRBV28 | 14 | CASSLSHRTAPQYF | TGTGCCAGCAGTTTAAGTCACCGCACTGCACCGCAGTACTTC
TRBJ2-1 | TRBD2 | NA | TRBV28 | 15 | CASSPERERDNEQFF | TGTGCCAGCAGTCCCGAGCGGGAGAGGGACAATGAGCAGTTCTTC
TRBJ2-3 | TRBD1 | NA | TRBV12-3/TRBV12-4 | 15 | CASSLLVQGADTQYF | TGTGCCAGCAGTTTACTGGTGCAGGGGGCAGATACGCAGTATTTT
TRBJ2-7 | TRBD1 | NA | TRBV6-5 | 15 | CASMISGQVEYEQYF | TGTGCCAGCATGATATCCGGACAGGTTGAGTACGAGCAGTACTTC
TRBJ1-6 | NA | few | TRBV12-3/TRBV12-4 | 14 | CASSFLRWDSPLHF | TGTGCCAGCAGTTTCCTGAGATGGGACTCACCCCTCCACTTT
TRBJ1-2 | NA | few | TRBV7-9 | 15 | CASTKMIRGNYGYTF | TGTGCCAGCACCAAAATGATCAGGGGAAACTATGGCTACACCTTC
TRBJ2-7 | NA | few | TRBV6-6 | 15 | CASSLGGQRGNEQYF | TGTGCCAGCAGTTTGGGGGGTCAGAGAGGGAACGAGCAGTACTTC
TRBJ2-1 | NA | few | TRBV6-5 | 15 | CASSSYWRADNEQFF | TGTGCCAGCAGTTCTTACTGGCGGGCGGACAATGAGCAGTTCTTC
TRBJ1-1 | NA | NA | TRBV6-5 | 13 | CASTFNPNTEAFF | TGTGCCAGCACCTTCAACCCGAACACTGAAGCTTTCTTT
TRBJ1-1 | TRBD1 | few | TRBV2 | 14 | CASREQGGLAEAFF | TGTGCCAGCAGGGAACAGGGGGGGTTGGCTGAAGCTTTCTTT
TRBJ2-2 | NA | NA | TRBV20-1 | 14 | CSAPHLTNTGELFF | TGCAGTGCCCCCCACCTAACTAACACCGGGGAGCTGTTTTTT
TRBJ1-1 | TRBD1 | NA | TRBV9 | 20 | CASSVGPADREVGRNTEAFF | TGTGCCAGCAGCGTAGGCCCGGCGGACAGGGAGGTCGGTAGGAACACTGAAGCTTTCTTT
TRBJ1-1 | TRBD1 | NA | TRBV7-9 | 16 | CASGIMNRGERHEAFF | TGTGCCAGCGGCATTATGAACAGGGGCGAGAGACATGAAGCTTTCTTT